This T cell receptor beta chain was sequenced in a study of T cells in localized non-small cell lung cancer. The CDR3 length is 13 residues. CDR1 and CDR2 from the germline V gene are SGHKS and YYEKEE (reference sequence). Germline trimming cut 0 bases from V and 7 bases from J; bases unmatched to any gene: 3. Clones were read by immunoSEQ multiplex PCR, and TCRdb kept only the in-frame ones, dropping some. The sample has several thousand clones, 90% to 95% seen once. This chain links TRBV5-5 with TRBJ1-2; 7 nucleotides agree with TRBD1. The sequencing here drew on peripheral blood mononuclear cells, taken before any cancer treatment. The sequence came from a male donor aged 60 or over with stage II lung adenocarcinoma. CDR3 nucleotide sequence: TGTGCCAGCAGCTTGGAAAGGGGGCTTGGCTACACCTTC. Translating gives CASSLERGLGYTF.